This TCR beta chain was found in a study of shared clonotypes between healthy human individuals. Study at large: Researchers drew samples from a couple of women and a few men aged 18 to 49. A donor's plate count was three for CD4 naive and three for CD4 memory; CD8 naive had two and CD8 memory one.

The germline CDR1 and CDR2 sequences are MNHEY and SMNVEV (reference sequence). V lost 2 bases and J lost 9; bases outside the gene matches: 9. This CDR3 comprises 14 residues. Note on this clone: Its matching antigen is unknown.

General study points: Clonotypes shared by all four donors outscored non-shared clonotypes in generation probability.

As defined, naive CD8 cells were CD45RO-negative and positively selected for CCR7, with terminally differentiated effector memory CD45RA+ cells excluded. Only in-frame clones appear in the TCRdb table, and some are missing; sequencing was by immunoSEQ multiplex PCR. The sample comprises some 2 million clones, roughly 95% of which are singletons, and 1.1% rests with the top ten. The clonotype originates from a man aged 18 to 35 in good health. Input material: naive CD8+ T cells sorted from blood. The chain couples TRBV27 to TRBJ1-2; the match to TRBD1 covers 7 bases. CDR3 in DNA: TGTGCCAGCAGTTTAGACAGGGCCCGCCGAAGCTACACCTTC. Translating gives CASSLDRARRSYTF.